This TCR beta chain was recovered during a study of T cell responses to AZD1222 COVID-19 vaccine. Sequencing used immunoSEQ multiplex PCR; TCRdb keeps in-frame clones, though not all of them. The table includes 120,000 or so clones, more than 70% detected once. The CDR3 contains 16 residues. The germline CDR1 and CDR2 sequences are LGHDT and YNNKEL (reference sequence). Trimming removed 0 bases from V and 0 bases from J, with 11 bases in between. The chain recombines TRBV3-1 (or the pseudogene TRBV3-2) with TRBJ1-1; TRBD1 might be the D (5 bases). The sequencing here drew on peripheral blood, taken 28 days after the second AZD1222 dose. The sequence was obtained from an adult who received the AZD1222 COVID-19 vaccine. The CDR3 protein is CASSQEGGELNTEAFF. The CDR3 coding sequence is TGTGCCAGCAGCCAAGAGGGAGGGGAATTGAACACTGAAGCTTTCTTT.